What follows are 24 T cell receptor beta chains derived from one specimen sequenced in a study of memory CD4+ T cells and cytomegalovirus serostatus. Some clones are missing from TCRdb's copy, which holds only in-frame ones; the method was immunoSEQ multiplex PCR. The profile shows about 31,000 clones, about 75% of them singletons. Single viable CD3+CD4+CD8-CD45RO+ cells were sorted as the memory CD4+ T cells. Input material: memory CD4+ T cells from blood. These receptors originate from an adult in good health and CMV-seronegative. Some clones in this sample may be carry-over from other donors' samples.

This clone was found once. V usage is TRBV27 and J usage is TRBJ2-2; 8 bases are shared with TRBD1. Germline CDR1 MNHEY, CDR2 SMNVEV (reference sequence). The length of the CDR3 is 16 residues. J lost 3 bases, V lost 5 bases, and 8 bases had no gene match. The DNA of the CDR3 is TGTGCCAGCAGTCCGAGACAGGGGAGGTACACCGGGGAGCTGTTTTTT. Protein sequence: CASSPRQGRYTGELFF.

The genes are TRBV4-1 and TRBJ1-4, with no clear D. Germline V gives CDR1 MGHRA, CDR2 YSYEKL. V lost 4 bases, J lost 7 bases, and 16 bases lay in between. The CDR3 contains 15 residues. CDR3 sequence: CASSPRDGVREKLFF. CDR3 bases: TGCGCCAGCAGCCCTAGGGATGGGGTTCGTGAAAAACTGTTTTTT.

The genes are TRBV9 and TRBJ1-3; no reliable D call. This CDR3 contains 14 residues. Trimming stripped 3 bases from V and 3 bases from J, with 10 bases between. Germline V gene data show CDR1 as SGDLS and CDR2 as YYNGEE. CDR3 sequence reads: CASSAHENGNTIYF. DNA for the CDR3: TGTGCCAGCAGCGCACACGAAAATGGAAACACCATATATTTT.

This clone has only a few counts. This chain joins TRBV10-3 and TRBJ2-1; 16 bases map to TRBD2. Germline loops: CDR1 ENHRY, CDR2 SYGVKD. The CDR3 sequence is 17 residues long. The V segment lost 3 bases and the J segment 7 bases; nucleotides outside the gene matches: 6. The CDR3 DNA reads as TGTGCCATCAGTGATACCTCGGGACTAGCGGGGGGGAATGAGCAGTTCTTC. Its translation is CAISDTSGLAGGNEQFF.

This chain joins TRBV5-1 and TRBJ2-3, with D possibly matching TRBD2 (6 bases). V lost 7 bases and J lost 2, with 14 bases in between. The germline V gene has CDR1 SGHRS and CDR2 YFSETQ. The CDR3 has 14 residues. The CDR3 DNA reads as TGCGCCAGCCAACCCAGGACTAACACAGATACGCAGTATTTT. Amino acid sequence: CASQPRTNTDTQYF.

This chain links TRBV5-1 with TRBJ2-5; D call uncertain. Germline loops: CDR1 SGHRS, CDR2 YFSETQ. This CDR3 comprises 13 residues. Trimming shortened V by 1 base and J by 1 base, and 5 bases separated the two germline ends. The CDR3 nucleotides read TGCGCCAGCAGCTTGTTTATCCAAGAGACCCAGTACTTC. It encodes CASSLFIQETQYF.

Concerning this clone: Within the sample, other DNA sequences also encode this same CDR3. The V gene is TRBV6-1, the J gene TRBJ1-2; possible D gene TRBD1, 6 bases. Germline CDR1 and CDR2: MNHNS and SASEGT. The CDR3 is made up of 11 amino acids. The V end lost 6 bases, the J end lost 4 bases, and 6 bases lay between the germline ends. CDR3 loop: CASRTGYGYTF. CDR3 in DNA: TGTGCCAGCAGGACAGGCTATGGCTACACCTTC.

This clone was observed a handful of times. This sequence joins TRBV28 and TRBJ2-7; D might be TRBD2 (5 bases). Germline V lookup: CDR1 MDHEN, CDR2 SYDVKM. The CDR3 sequence is 14 residues long. Between the trimmed V and J ends, which lost 5 bases and 3 bases, there was a span of 14 bases. The CDR3 bases are TGTGCCAGCAGTATCCAACCTGGACTCTACGAGCAGTACTTC. Its protein product is CASSIQPGLYEQYF.

The chain employs TRBV5-5 and TRBJ1-1; D unclear. Trimming removed 1 base at V and 1 base at J, with 14 bases between. Germline CDR1 SGHKS, CDR2 YYEKEE (reference sequence). This CDR3 is built from 16 residues. CDR3 in amino acids: CASSLNPDRPNTEAFF. CDR3 coding DNA: TGTGCCAGCAGCTTGAATCCAGATAGACCGAACACTGAAGCTTTCTTT.

This clone was counted a single time. The genes are TRBV10-3 and TRBJ2-5, with 12 bases lining up with TRBD2. J was trimmed by 2 bases and V by 3 bases; bases with no gene match: 4. CDR1 and CDR2 (germline): ENHRY, SYGVKD. The CDR3 consists of 16 residues. The CDR3 DNA reads TGTGCCATCAGTGAAGGCCTAGCGGGGGGGCAAGAGACCCAGTACTTC. Translated: CAISEGLAGGQETQYF.

The chain joins TRBV5-1 to TRBJ2-7; D might be TRBD2 (5 bases). This CDR3 has 13 amino acids. Deletions cut 0 bases from V and 4 bases from J, with 8 bases between. Germline-derived CDR1 and CDR2 are SGHRS and YFSETQ. In DNA form, the CDR3 reads TGCGCCAGCAGCTTGGTCCGGGAATACGAGCAGTACTTC. It codes for CASSLVREYEQYF.

There are a few counts of this clone. The chain recombines TRBV5-1 with TRBJ2-3; D ambiguous. V lost 0 bases and J lost 1, with 9 bases in between. Germline lookup yields CDR1 SGHRS and CDR2 YFSETQ. This CDR3 is 15 amino acids long. CDR3 in DNA: TGCGCCAGCAGCTTGGCGTTGGATCGCACAGATACGCAGTATTTT. Translating gives CASSLALDRTDTQYF. The complete variable domain, with remaining parts taken from reference TRBV5-1 and TRBJ2-3, reads KAGVTQTPRYLIKTRGQQVTLSCSPISGHRSVSWYQQTPGQGLQFLFEYFSETQRNKGNFPGRFSGRQFSNSRSEMNVSTLELGDSALYLCASSLALDRTDTQYFGPGTRLTVL.

This chain's CDR3 is CSVEVGRGNGYTF. The CDR3, as DNA: TGCAGCGTTGAAGTCGGGCGGGGGAATGGCTACACCTTC. The gene calls are TRBV29-1 and TRBJ1-2, with a tentative D call TRBD1 (5 bases). This CDR3 spans 13 amino acids. From germline, CDR1 is SQVTM and CDR2 ANQGSEA. The germline V and J ends were trimmed by 1 base and 6 bases, with 12 bases remaining between them.

The chain has TRBV7-2 and TRBJ1-6, with D tentatively TRBD1 (5 bases). V was cut by 9 bases and J by 9 bases, with 15 bases left in between. Looked up from germline, CDR1 is SGHTA and CDR2 is FQGNSA. The CDR3 length is 13 residues. The CDR3 region has the DNA TGTGCCAGTACACAGGATGATCGTTCACCCCTCCACTTT. This gives the protein CASTQDDRSPLHF.

The genes are TRBV7-9 and TRBJ2-3; D perhaps matches TRBD1 (5 bases). The length of the CDR3 is 15 residues. Germline V gene lookup returns CDR1 SEHNR and CDR2 FQNEAQ (reference sequence). The V gene lost 0 bases and the J gene lost 1 base, with 8 bases spanning the gap. CDR3 DNA sequence: TGTGCCAGCAGCTTAGCCGGCAGGGGCACAGATACGCAGTATTTT. Encoded protein: CASSLAGRGTDTQYF.

V usage is TRBV25-1 and J usage is TRBJ1-1, with D possibly TRBD1 on 5 matching bases. The CDR3 is 12 amino acids. V was pared by 8 bases and J by 10 bases, with 17 bases between. The germline CDR1 and CDR2 sequences are MGHDK and SYGVNS. The CDR3 sequence: CASATGGLGAFF. For the CDR3, the DNA is TGTGCCAGCGCCACAGGTGGACTGGGAGCTTTCTTT.

In this sample, this clone turned up a few times. J is TRBJ2-7 and V is TRBV6-1, with 9 bases lining up with TRBD1. Germline assignment: CDR1 MNHNS and CDR2 SASEGT. The CDR3 is made up of 15 amino acids. J gave up 2 bases and V 6 bases, and 8 bases lay outside the gene matches. CDR3 loop: CASRYRGRKTYEQYF. CDR3 DNA sequence: TGTGCCAGCAGATACAGGGGGCGGAAAACCTACGAGCAGTACTTC.

This clone was observed a few times. This chain connects TRBV10-3 to TRBJ2-3; D unclear. The CDR3 is 15 amino acids. V was trimmed by 2 bases and J by 3 bases, leaving 12 bases between them. Germline CDR1 ENHRY, CDR2 SYGVKD. In nucleotides, the CDR3 is TGTGCCATCAGTGAGAATTTCCCGCGGACAGATACGCAGTATTTT. This encodes CAISENFPRTDTQYF.

V and J are TRBV18 and TRBJ1-1; D perhaps matches TRBD1 (5 bases). Germline V gene sequence: CDR1 KGHSH, CDR2 LQKENI. Trimming removed 2 bases from V and 0 bases from J, with 13 bases in between. The CDR3 length is 16 residues. The DNA of the CDR3 is TGTGCCAGCTCACCATCAGAGACAGCCTTGAACACTGAAGCTTTCTTT. This sequence encodes CASSPSETALNTEAFF. Full variable domain (remainder filled in from reference TRBV18 and TRBJ1-1): NAGVMQNPRHLVRRRGQEARLRCSPMKGHSHVYWYRQLPEEGLKFMVYLQKENIIDESGMPKERFSAEFPKEGPSILRIQQVVRGDSAAYFCASSPSETALNTEAFFGQGTRLTVV.

This chain links TRBV11-3 with TRBJ2-7; D may be TRBD1 (7 bases). This CDR3 has 15 amino acids. The germline V gene has CDR1 SGHNT and CDR2 YENEEA. V was clipped by 1 base and J by 3 bases, with 13 bases between them. In DNA form, the CDR3 reads TGTGCCAGCAGCTTAGTACCAGGGGGGTTCTACGAGCAGTACTTC. Its translation is CASSLVPGGFYEQYF.

The rearrangement links TRBV27 to TRBJ2-3; TRBD2 is a possible D gene (7 bases). Trimming removed 6 bases at V and 2 bases at J, with 15 bases between. The CDR3 runs to 15 residues. Germline-derived CDR1 and CDR2 are MNHEY and SMNVEV (reference sequence). CDR3 region: CASSLGGLNTDTQYF. CDR3 sequence (DNA): TGTGCCAGCAGCCTGGGGGGGCTGAACACAGATACGCAGTATTTT.

The chain employs TRBV30 and TRBJ1-1; no clear D. V was cut by 1 base and J by 3 bases, with 9 bases left in between. The CDR3 extends over 13 amino acids. Germline V gene lookup returns CDR1 GTSNPN and CDR2 SVGIG (reference sequence). Written as DNA, the CDR3 is TGTGCCTGGAGTGCGGGTGAGGACACTGAAGCTTTCTTT. As protein: CAWSAGEDTEAFF.

J is TRBJ1-2 and V is TRBV7-2; the D gene is possibly TRBD1 (6 bases). Germline V gene lookup returns CDR1 SGHTA and CDR2 FQGNSA. The CDR3 is made up of 17 amino acids. Deletions cut 0 bases from V and 4 bases from J, with 18 bases between. The DNA of the CDR3 is TGTGCCAGCAGCTTAGCGGGTAAACAGGGAAGTATCTATGGCTACACCTTC. It translates to CASSLAGKQGSIYGYTF.

This CDR3 is CASSEWGTGREKLFF. In nucleotides, the CDR3 is TGTGCCAGCAGTGAATGGGGGACAGGGCGAGAAAAACTGTTTTTT. V is TRBV25-1 and J is TRBJ1-4, with 9 bases lining up with TRBD1. The length of the CDR3 is 15 residues. Trimming at V came to 1 base and at J to 8 bases, leaving 5 bases not matched to a gene. From germline, CDR1 is MGHDK and CDR2 SYGVNS.